The source of this T cell receptor (beta chain) is a study of T cell responses to AZD1222 COVID-19 vaccine. Study-wide findings and caveats: A reported finding is that nearly half of spike-specific TCRs target unmutated variant regions. Only 6 or 7 AZD1222 recipients tested seropositive at baseline. Possibly, clonal diversity was underestimated; donors were largely white British and included more females.

The repertoire was sequenced with immunoSEQ multiplex PCR; TCRdb's copy has only in-frame clones and lacks some. Here the sample spans roughly 110,000 clones, 87% being singletons. Of note for this clone: Its target is not known.

Second-dose schedules of about 4 or about 12 weeks were combined. V was pared by 4 bases and J by 0 bases, with 14 bases between. The CDR3 extends over 16 amino acids. Per the germline V gene, CDR1 is SGHRS and CDR2 is YFSETQ. This TCR was sampled from an adult who received the AZD1222 COVID-19 vaccine. The J gene is TRBJ1-3, the V gene TRBV5-1; no reliable D call. Here the sequenced sample was peripheral blood, taken 28 days after the second AZD1222 dose. The CDR3 region has the DNA TGCGCCAGCAGCAGCGGACGCATTAGCTCTGGAAACACCATATATTTT. Its translation is CASSSGRISSGNTIYF.